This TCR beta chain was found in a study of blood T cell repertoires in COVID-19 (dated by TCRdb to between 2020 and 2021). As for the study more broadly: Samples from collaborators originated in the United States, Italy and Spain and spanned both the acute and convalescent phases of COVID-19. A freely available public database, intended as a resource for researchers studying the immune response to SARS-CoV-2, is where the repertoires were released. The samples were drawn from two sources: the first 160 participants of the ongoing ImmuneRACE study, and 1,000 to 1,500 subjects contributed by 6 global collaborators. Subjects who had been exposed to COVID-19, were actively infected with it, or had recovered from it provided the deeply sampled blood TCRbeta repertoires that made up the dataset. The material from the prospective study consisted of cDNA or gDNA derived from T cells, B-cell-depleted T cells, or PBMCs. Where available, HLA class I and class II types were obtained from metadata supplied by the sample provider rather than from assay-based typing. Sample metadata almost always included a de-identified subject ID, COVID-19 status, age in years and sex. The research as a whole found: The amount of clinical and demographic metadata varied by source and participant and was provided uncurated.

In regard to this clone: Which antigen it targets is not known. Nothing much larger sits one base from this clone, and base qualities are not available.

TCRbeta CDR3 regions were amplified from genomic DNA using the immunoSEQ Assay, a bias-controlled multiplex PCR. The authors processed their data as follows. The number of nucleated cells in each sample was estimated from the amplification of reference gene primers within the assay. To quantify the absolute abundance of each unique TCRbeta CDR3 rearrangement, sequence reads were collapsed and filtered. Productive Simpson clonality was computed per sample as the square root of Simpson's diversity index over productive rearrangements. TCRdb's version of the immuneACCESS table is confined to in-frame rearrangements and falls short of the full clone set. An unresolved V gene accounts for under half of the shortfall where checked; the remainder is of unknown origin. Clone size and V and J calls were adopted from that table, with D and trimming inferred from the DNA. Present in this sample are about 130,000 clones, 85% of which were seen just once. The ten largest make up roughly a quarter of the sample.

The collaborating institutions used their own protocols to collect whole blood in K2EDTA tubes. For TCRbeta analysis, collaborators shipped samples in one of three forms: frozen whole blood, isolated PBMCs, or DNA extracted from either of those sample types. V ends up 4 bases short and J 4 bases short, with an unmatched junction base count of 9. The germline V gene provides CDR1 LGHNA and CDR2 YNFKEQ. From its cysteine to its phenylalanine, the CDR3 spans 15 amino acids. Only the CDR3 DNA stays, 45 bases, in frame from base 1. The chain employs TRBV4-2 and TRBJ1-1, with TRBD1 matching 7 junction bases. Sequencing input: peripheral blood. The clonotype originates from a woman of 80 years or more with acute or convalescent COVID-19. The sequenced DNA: TGTGCCAGCAGCCGAACTGGACAGGAGGGCACTGAAGCTTTCTTT. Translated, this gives CASSRTGQEGTEAFF.